This T cell receptor (beta chain) was documented in a study of blood T cell repertoires in COVID-19. At the level of the study: Samples of COVID-19 (acute and convalescent) were obtained from the United States, Italy and Spain.

Each recovered donor of Cohort 3 presented with two negative PCRs, clearance, or symptom resolution. In the original workflow: Using reference gene primer amplification, nucleated cell counts were estimated. Produced via immunoSEQ multiplex PCR; TCRdb's table is partial and in-frame only. The DNA was the basis for D and trimming; V, J and clone size are from that table. Of about 330,000 clones in the sample, approximately 87% were seen once. CDR1 LNHDA and CDR2 SQIVND come from the germline V gene (reference sequence). Trimming at V came to 3 bases and at J to 2 bases, leaving 3 bases not matched to a gene. The CDR3 runs 16 residues.

The clonotype comes from a woman aged 25 to 39 who had recovered from COVID-19. Sequencing was done on a sample of PBMCs or T cells enriched from blood (not recorded which). The chain carries TRBV19 and TRBJ2-6, with TRBD2 matching over 8 bases. The CDR3 DNA follows: TGTGCCAGTAGTATGTCGGGGGGGGCTGGGGCCAACGTCCTGACTTTC. The encoded protein is CASSMSGGAGANVLTF. Drawing the rest from reference TRBV19 and TRBJ2-6, the complete variable domain is DGGITQSPKYLFRKEGQNVTLSCEQNLNHDAMYWYRQDPGQGLRLIYYSQIVNDFQKGDIAEGYSVSREKKESFPLTVTSAQKNPTAFYLCASSMSGGAGANVLTFGAGSRLTVL.